The present TCR beta chain was sequenced within a study of blood T cell repertoires in COVID-19. Study context: Acute-phase and convalescent COVID-19 samples originated in the United States, Italy and Spain.

Categorization into cohorts depended on clinical history that participants reported. The data were produced by immunoSEQ multiplex PCR, yet TCRdb's version contains in-frame clones alone and is incomplete. The sample holds about 60,000 clones; more than 80% are singletons and the top ten take 3% to 4.5%. Trimming pared 1 base from V and 4 bases from J, leaving 17 bases between. The CDR3 extends over 17 amino acids. Germline loops: CDR1 LNHDA, CDR2 SQIVND (reference sequence). The source material was PBMCs or T cells enriched from blood (not recorded which). The clonotype comes from a woman in her forties with acute COVID-19. The chain combines TRBV19 with TRBJ2-1; tentative D call: TRBD2 (6 bases). The CDR3 region is CASSIGIGGLGYNEQFF. For the CDR3, the DNA is TGTGCCAGTAGTATAGGAATCGGAGGGTTGGGTTACAATGAGCAGTTCTTC. The complete variable domain, with remaining parts taken from reference TRBV19 and TRBJ2-1, reads DGGITQSPKYLFRKEGQNVTLSCEQNLNHDAMYWYRQDPGQGLRLIYYSQIVNDFQKGDIAEGYSVSREKKESFPLTVTSAQKNPTAFYLCASSIGIGGLGYNEQFFGPGTRLTVL.